The T cell receptor beta chain under discussion was sequenced for a study of blood T cell repertoires in COVID-19. Study summary: COVID-19 samples from acute and convalescent phases originated in the United States, Italy and Spain.

Per germline, CDR1 SGHRS and CDR2 YFSETQ. The length of the CDR3 is 14 residues. The V and J ends lost 5 bases and 10 bases respectively, with 16 bases between them. Repertoires were generated with immunoSEQ multiplex PCR, while TCRdb's copy carries only in-frame clones and drops some. Of about 170,000 clones in the sample, around 82% were seen once. Sequencing was carried out using peripheral blood. This sequence originates from a woman aged 40 to 55 with COVID-19, enrolled during active disease. The chain is built from TRBV5-1 and TRBJ1-6, with D perhaps matching TRBD1 (6 bases). CDR3 coding DNA: TGCGCCAGCAGACCGATGACAGGCGCGTCACCCCTCCACTTT. Protein: CASRPMTGASPLHF.